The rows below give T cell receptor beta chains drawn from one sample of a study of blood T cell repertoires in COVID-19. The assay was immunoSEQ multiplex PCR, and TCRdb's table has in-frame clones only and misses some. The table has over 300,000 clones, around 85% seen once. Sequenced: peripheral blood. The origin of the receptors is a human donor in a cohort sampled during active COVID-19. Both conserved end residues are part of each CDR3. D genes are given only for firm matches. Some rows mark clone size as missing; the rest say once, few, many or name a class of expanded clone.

TGTGCCAGCAGCTACGGACAGATCTACGAGCAGTACTTC | CASSYGQIYEQYF | . | TRBV5-6 | . | TRBJ2-7
TGTGCCACCGGGCCTAAACAGGGACAGGACACTGAAGCTTTCTTT | CATGPKQGQDTEAFF | few | TRBV10-3 | TRBD1 | TRBJ1-1
TGCGCTAGTAGCGGGACCCTAACAGATACGCAGTATTTT | CASSGTLTDTQYF | . | TRBV10-1 | TRBD2 | TRBJ2-3
TGTGCCAGCAGTGAGCCGTCCGGGACAGGCGTCGGCGAGCAGTACTTC | CASSEPSGTGVGEQYF | . | TRBV25-1 | TRBD1 | TRBJ2-7
TGTGCCAGCAGCCAAAGTACAGGTCAAGAGCAGTACTTC | CASSQSTGQEQYF | . | TRBV7-9 | . | TRBJ2-7
TGTGCCAGCAGCTTCCGGGGAAAGGAAACAGATACGCAGTATTTT | CASSFRGKETDTQYF | . | TRBV7-9 | . | TRBJ2-3
TGTGCCAGTATGGAGGACAGGGGTCATCAGCCCCAGCATTTT | CASMEDRGHQPQHF | . | TRBV19 | TRBD1 | TRBJ1-5
TGTGCCATCAGTGACCGGACAGGGAGGAGCGAGCAGTACTTC | CAISDRTGRSEQYF | . | TRBV10-3 | TRBD1 | TRBJ2-7
TGCGCCAGCAGCCAAGATTGGCAGGGGGGCTACGAGCAGTACTTC | CASSQDWQGGYEQYF | . | TRBV4-1 | . | TRBJ2-7
TGTGCCAGCAGCTTAGTTTCAGGGCCCGGGGAGCTGTTTTTT | CASSLVSGPGELFF | . | TRBV7-3 | . | TRBJ2-2
TGCGCCAGCAGCTTGTCAGGGGTGGCCACTGAAGCTTTCTTT | CASSLSGVATEAFF | . | TRBV5-1 | . | TRBJ1-1
TGTGCCAGCAAAGGGGCTGGCTGGACCTACGAGCAGTACTTC | CASKGAGWTYEQYF | . | TRBV6-5 | . | TRBJ2-7
TGTGCCAGCAGCGTATTCGAGCGGGGGGCTGACAATGAGCAGTTCTTC | CASSVFERGADNEQFF | . | TRBV9 | TRBD2 | TRBJ2-1
TGTGCCAGGCGAAGGGGGAGAAACACTGAAGCTTTCTTT | CARRRGRNTEAFF | once | TRBV21-1 | . | TRBJ1-1
TGTGCCAGCTCACCCGAACTAGGCACAGATACGCAGTATTTT | CASSPELGTDTQYF | . | TRBV18 | . | TRBJ2-3
TGTGCCAGTAGTATGACTGCGGCGGGGGACTATGGCTACACCTTC | CASSMTAAGDYGYTF | once | TRBV19 | . | TRBJ1-2
TGTGCCAGCTCCCCTAACCCCTATGGCTACACCTTC | CASSPNPYGYTF | . | TRBV18 | . | TRBJ1-2
TGTGCCACCAGTGTGGCAGGCCGATCCTTTACAGATACGCAGTATTTT | CATSVAGRSFTDTQYF | . | TRBV24-1 | . | TRBJ2-3
TGTGCCAGCAGCTCTGGGGAGGCCAATGAGCAGTTCTTC | CASSSGEANEQFF | . | TRBV28 | . | TRBJ2-1
TGTGCCAGCAGCGTATCGAGCGGGGGTACAGATACGCAGTATTTT | CASSVSSGGTDTQYF | many | TRBV9 | TRBD2 | TRBJ2-3
TGTGCCAGCAGTGACCTAGGGACAGGGGGTTCCTATAATTCACCCCTCCACTTT | CASSDLGTGGSYNSPLHF | . | TRBV6-1 | TRBD1 | TRBJ1-6
TGTGCCAGCAGTTATACGTGGTCTACAGGCGCAGATACGCAGTATTTT | CASSYTWSTGADTQYF | many | TRBV6-5 | . | TRBJ2-3
TGCGCCAGCAGACTGACAGAAACAACTAATGAAAAACTGTTTTTT | CASRLTETTNEKLFF | . | TRBV4-1 | . | TRBJ1-4
TGCAGCGTTGGAGGATCCAAAAACATTCAGTACTTC | CSVGGSKNIQYF | . | TRBV29-1 | . | TRBJ2-4
TGTGCCAGCAGCTTTCAGGTTATGAACACTGAAGCTTTCTTT | CASSFQVMNTEAFF | . | TRBV5-5 | . | TRBJ1-1
TGCAGTGCTAGTGGGACAGGGGGAATCATGAACACTGAAGCTTTCTTT | CSASGTGGIMNTEAFF | . | TRBV20-1 | TRBD1 | TRBJ1-1
TGTGCCAGCCGCCCGTGGCGGGGCGATGAGCAGTTCTTC | CASRPWRGDEQFF | . | TRBV6-2/TRBV6-3 | . | TRBJ2-1
TGTGCCAGCAGCCAGGACACAGGGTACACCGGGGAGCTGTTTTTT | CASSQDTGYTGELFF | . | TRBV3-1/TRBV3-2 | . | TRBJ2-2